The 27 T cell receptor beta chains below were found in one sample sequenced in a study of CD8 T cells in Susac syndrome (dated 2019 in TCRdb). The library was made by the immunoSEQ multiplex PCR assay. RNA was extracted with the RNeasy kit and roughly 0.5 to 1 ug was reverse transcribed using random hexamers. TCRdb cleaned the public reads at Q25 with fastp, built clones with MiXCR and kept in-frame beta chains. CDR3 protein sequences are deduplicated, and each keeps its most common genes and DNA. This sample has about 210,000 distinct CDR3 sequences in its table, and around 93% of those were observed once. 0.15% to 0.2% of the sample belongs to the ten largest clones. Sequencing was done on a sample of CD4+ T cells from PBMCs. The receptors stem from a human donor with Susac syndrome.

The V and J genes are TRBV3-1 and TRBJ1-6; D uncertain. The germline V gene encodes CDR1 LGHDT and CDR2 YNNKEL (reference sequence). Trimming stripped 0 bases from V and 10 bases from J, with 7 bases between. The CDR3 runs 13 residues. CDR3 sequence reads: CASSQEGISPLHF. The DNA for the CDR3 is TGTGCCAGCAGCCAAGAGGGGATCTCACCCCTCCACTTT. Variable domain in full (rest from reference TRBV3-1 and TRBJ1-6): DTAVSQTPKYLVTQMGNDKSIKCEQNLGHDTMYWYKQDSKKFLKIMFSYNNKELIINETVPNRFSPKSPDKAHLNLHINSLELGDSAVYFCASSQEGISPLHFGNGTRLTVT.

The chain employs TRBV2 and TRBJ1-4, with a tentative D call TRBD1 (5 bases). Germline CDR1 and CDR2: SNHLY and FYNNEI. Trimming removed 6 bases from V and 0 bases from J, with 11 bases in between. This CDR3 spans 15 amino acids. The CDR3 reads CASRADRATNEKLFF. Written as DNA, the CDR3 is TGTGCCAGCAGGGCCGACAGAGCAACTAATGAAAAACTGTTTTTT. Combining the CDR3 with reference TRBV2 and TRBJ1-4 gives the whole variable domain EPEVTQTPSHQVTQMGQEVILRCVPISNHLYFYWYRQILGQKVEFLVSFYNNEISEKSEIFDDQFSVERPDGSNFTLKIRSTKLEDSAMYFCASRADRATNEKLFFGSGTQLSVL.

This clonotype came up a few times. The CDR3 DNA reads as TGTGCCAGCAGCTCCGGAGGGGATACGCAGTATTTT. Translation gives CASSSGGDTQYF. The chain joins TRBV13 to TRBJ2-3, with a tentative D call TRBD2 (6 bases). Germline V gives CDR1 PRHDT, CDR2 FYEKMQ (reference sequence). V dropped 4 bases and J dropped 6 bases, with 8 bases sitting between them. This CDR3 comprises 12 residues.

This rearrangement joins TRBV20-1 to TRBJ2-5, with D unclear. Trimming cost V 6 bases and J 2 bases, with 13 bases left between them. Per the germline V gene, CDR1 is DFQATT and CDR2 is SNEGSKA (reference sequence). This CDR3 is built from 13 residues. The DNA for the CDR3 is TGCAGTGCGAAGGACGGGCCACAAGAGACCCAGTACTTC. Its protein is CSAKDGPQETQYF.

This rearrangement joins TRBV29-1 to TRBJ2-7; no definite D call. Trimming took 1 base from V and 0 from J, leaving 13 bases between them. The CDR3 has 15 amino acids. CDR1 is SQVTM and CDR2 is ANQGSEA in the germline V gene. The CDR3 nucleotides read TGCAGCGTTGAAGGCGACATCCAGAGCTCCTACGAGCAGTACTTC. It codes for CSVEGDIQSSYEQYF.

This chain uses TRBV30 with TRBJ1-2, with D unclear. Trimming left V 4 bases short and J 0 bases short, with 6 bases between. The CDR3 runs to 12 residues. Per the germline V gene, CDR1 is GTSNPN and CDR2 is SVGIG (reference sequence). In DNA form, the CDR3 reads TGTGCCTGGACTCACGCTAACTATGGCTACACCTTC. It translates to CAWTHANYGYTF.

This chain links TRBV30 with TRBJ1-1, with 12 bases aligning to TRBD1. Germline CDR1 is GTSNPN and CDR2 is SVGIG (reference sequence). With V trimmed by 3 bases and J by 1 base, 6 bases remained unmatched. The CDR3 consists of 16 residues. The CDR3 DNA follows: TGTGCCTGGAGCCTGGGACAGGGGGCCCAGAACACTGAAGCTTTCTTT. As protein: CAWSLGQGAQNTEAFF. Together with reference TRBV30 and TRBJ1-1, the CDR3 gives the full variable domain: SQTIHQWPATLVQPVGSPLSLECTVEGTSNPNLYWYRQAAGRGLQLLFYSVGIGQISSEVPQNLSASRPQDRQFILSSKKLLLSDSGFYLCAWSLGQGAQNTEAFFGQGTRLTVV.

The chain carries TRBV28 and TRBJ2-1; weak D call: TRBD2 (6 bases). This CDR3 has 15 amino acids. Trimming pared 3 bases from V and 1 base from J, leaving 10 bases between. The V gene's germline CDR1 is MDHEN and CDR2 SYDVKM. The CDR3 sequence is CASSFSRGSYNEQFF. For the CDR3, the DNA is TGTGCCAGCAGTTTTTCGCGGGGATCCTACAATGAGCAGTTCTTC.

The chain links TRBV5-6 to TRBJ1-2, with 7 bases aligning to TRBD1. Germline CDR1 reads SGHDT; CDR2 reads YYEEEE. The CDR3 loop spans 15 amino acids. V lost 0 bases to trimming and J lost 8 bases; unmatched junction nucleotides: 10. CDR3 residues: CASSLATTGERGYTF. The DNA for the CDR3 is TGTGCCAGCAGCTTGGCCACTACAGGGGAACGCGGCTACACCTTC.

The chain employs TRBV7-2 and TRBJ1-4; D is unresolved. Trimming left V 5 bases short and J 5 bases short, with 6 bases between. Germline assignment: CDR1 SGHTA and CDR2 FQGNSA. CDR3 length: 12 residues. The DNA for the CDR3 is TGTGCCAGCAGCACGTCGAATGAAAAACTGTTTTTT. Translation gives CASSTSNEKLFF. Supplemented by reference TRBV7-2 and TRBJ1-4, the full variable domain reads GAGVSQSPSNKVTEKGKDVELRCDPISGHTALYWYRQSLGQGLEFLIYFQGNSAPDKSGLPSDRFSAERTGGSVSTLTIQRTQQEDSAVYLCASSTSNEKLFFGSGTQLSVL.

The V call is TRBV5-1, the J call TRBJ1-1; D is uncertain. The germline V gene encodes CDR1 SGHRS and CDR2 YFSETQ. Deletions cut 2 bases from V and 1 base from J, with 9 bases between. This CDR3 has 14 amino acids. CDR3 nucleotides: TGCGCCAGCAGCTTAAATCCGAGGAACACTGAAGCTTTCTTT. Translating it yields CASSLNPRNTEAFF.

V usage is TRBV29-1 and J usage is TRBJ2-1, with no clear D. V gave up 4 bases and J gave up 3 bases, with 13 bases separating them. This CDR3 contains 14 residues. Germline CDR1 reads SQVTM; CDR2 reads ANQGSEA. The CDR3 loop reads CSVVFQVSYNEQFF. CDR3 DNA sequence: TGCAGCGTTGTTTTCCAAGTGAGCTACAATGAGCAGTTCTTC.

The rearrangement links TRBV25-1 to TRBJ2-5; 8 bases line up with TRBD2. The CDR3 consists of 17 residues. CDR1 and CDR2 from the germline V gene are MGHDK and SYGVNS. V lost 3 bases, J lost 1 base, and 10 bases stayed unmatched. In nucleotides, the CDR3 is TGTGCCAGCAGTGAGATGCGGCGGGGGGAAATCCAAGAGACCCAGTACTTC. Encoded protein: CASSEMRRGEIQETQYF. The whole variable domain, filled in from reference TRBV25-1 and TRBJ2-5, reads EADIYQTPRYLVIGTGKKITLECSQTMGHDKMYWYQQDPGMELHLIHYSYGVNSTEKGDLSSESTVSRIRTEHFPLTLESARPSHTSQYLCASSEMRRGEIQETQYFGPGTRLLVL.

The chain carries TRBV6-5 and TRBJ2-7; D possibly corresponds to TRBD2 (6 bases). The V gene lost 2 bases and the J gene lost 3 bases, with 23 bases spanning the gap. The CDR3 has 18 amino acids. Germline CDR1 is MNHEY and CDR2 is SVGAGI. The CDR3: CASSYPPETRRGGYEQYF. The CDR3 DNA sequence: TGTGCCAGCAGTTACCCCCCCGAAACACGGCGGGGAGGCTACGAGCAGTACTTC.

The rearrangement links TRBV20-1 to TRBJ1-4; maybe TRBD1 (5 bases). CDR3 length: 11 amino acids. Looked up from germline, CDR1 is DFQATT and CDR2 is SNEGSKA (reference sequence). V was cut by 7 bases and J by 8 bases, with 11 bases left in between. The CDR3 spells CSVGLKEKLFF. CDR3 coding DNA: TGCAGTGTGGGGCTAAAGGAAAAACTGTTTTTT.

This clonotype was recorded once. The CDR3 sequence: CASSGGGVGNTEAFF. CDR3 sequence (DNA): TGTGCCAGCAGCGGAGGAGGGGTGGGGAACACTGAAGCTTTCTTT. The chain combines TRBV6-2 or TRBV6-3 with TRBJ1-1, with D possibly being TRBD1 (5 bases). V lost 6 bases to trimming and J lost 1 base, with 15 bases between them. The CDR3 is made up of 15 amino acids. The germline CDR1 and CDR2 sequences are MNHEY and SVGEGT.

This clonotype was counted once. This chain connects TRBV6-6 to TRBJ1-5, with 7 bases that match TRBD1. CDR3 length: 14 amino acids. CDR1 and CDR2 (germline): MNHNY, SVGAGI (reference sequence). With V trimmed by 6 bases and J by 2 bases, 4 bases remained unmatched. This chain's CDR3 is CASSRTGRNQPQHF. DNA for the CDR3: TGTGCCAGCAGCCGGACAGGCCGCAATCAGCCCCAGCATTTT.

This chain uses TRBV5-4 with TRBJ1-2, with D maybe TRBD1 (5 bases). The germline CDR1 and CDR2 sequences are SGHNT and YYREEE (reference sequence). CDR3 length: 15 amino acids. The ends were cut back, 4 bases at V and 10 bases at J, with 23 bases in the middle. CDR3 nucleotide sequence: TGTGCCAGCAGCGAGGAGCCTATGGGGGTTGGAATCTACACCTTC. This encodes CASSEEPMGVGIYTF.

DNA of the CDR3: TGTGCCAGCAGTTTATGGGGGGACAGGGATTATGAAGCTTTCTTT. Amino acid sequence: CASSLWGDRDYEAFF. The chain employs TRBV27 and TRBJ1-1, with TRBD1 identical over 9 bases. Germline assignment: CDR1 MNHEY and CDR2 SMNVEV (reference sequence). CDR3 size: 15 residues. J lost 7 bases, V lost 1 base, and 7 bases had no gene match.

This chain connects TRBV14 to TRBJ1-2; possibly TRBD1 for D (6 bases). The ends were cut back, 4 bases at V and 3 bases at J, with 12 bases in the middle. In germline, CDR1 is SGHDN, CDR2 FVKESK. This CDR3 is 14 amino acids long. In DNA, the CDR3 is TGTGCCAGCAGCCTCAACAGGGCGCACTATGGCTACACCTTC. As protein: CASSLNRAHYGYTF.

This rearrangement joins TRBV7-8 to TRBJ2-6; D is uncertain. Per germline, CDR1 SGHVS and CDR2 FQNEAQ. V lost 5 bases and J lost 0, with 11 bases in between. The CDR3 spans 16 residues. CDR3 DNA: TGTGCCAGCAGCCCGCGATCCCCCTCTGGGGCCAACGTCCTGACTTTC. It is translated as CASSPRSPSGANVLTF.

A single count supports this clonotype. Sequence at one end of the junction differs from germline and may be a read error. V and J are TRBV2 and TRBJ2-5; D ambiguous. The germline gives CDR1 SNHLY, CDR2 FYNNEI. There are 13 residues in the CDR3. The CDR3 nucleotides read TGTGCCAGCATTGAAAAGCGCCTGGGAACCCAGTACTTC. It is translated as CASIEKRLGTQYF.

This chain joins TRBV12-3 or TRBV12-4 and TRBJ1-2; D is undetermined. This CDR3 region has 13 residues. The V gene lost 6 bases and the J gene lost 4 bases, with 12 bases spanning the gap. The CDR3 bases are TGTGCCAGCAGGCGACGGGTCCCCTATGGCTACACCTTC. It encodes CASRRRVPYGYTF.

This chain uses TRBV4-3 with TRBJ1-1; no firm D call. The CDR3 spans 13 residues. The germline CDR1 and CDR2 sequences are LGHNA and YSLEER. The germline V and J ends were trimmed by 1 base and 2 bases, with 5 bases remaining between them. Written as DNA, the CDR3 is TGCGCCAGCAGCCAAGTTTCCAACACTGAAGCTTTCTTT. Amino acid sequence: CASSQVSNTEAFF.

V gene TRBV29-1 combines with J gene TRBJ2-5; no firm D call. The length of the CDR3 is 14 residues. Trimming took 5 bases from V and 1 from J, leaving 14 bases between them. Germline V gives CDR1 SQVTM, CDR2 ANQGSEA. In DNA, the CDR3 is TGCAGCGTTCTTCTAGTGTCAAGCCAAGAGACCCAGTACTTC. This translates into CSVLLVSSQETQYF.

The genes are TRBV27 and TRBJ1-6; 8 bases map to TRBD1. From germline, CDR1 is MNHEY and CDR2 SMNVEV (reference sequence). Unmatched junction bases numbered 8, after V lost 5 bases and J lost 8 bases. The CDR3 has 15 residues. CDR3 residues: CASSRWTGTDSPLHF. The CDR3 nucleotides read TGTGCCAGCAGTCGATGGACAGGGACGGATTCACCCCTCCACTTT.

This chain joins TRBV6-2 or TRBV6-3 and TRBJ2-7; 8 nucleotides align to TRBD2. Germline loops: CDR1 MNHEY, CDR2 SVGEGT. The junction had 12 bases not matched to a gene; V was cut back by 2 bases and J by 3 bases. The CDR3 extends over 17 amino acids. The CDR3 sequence: CASSYGPGTRNLYEQYF. The CDR3 DNA reads as TGTGCCAGCAGTTACGGTCCAGGGACTAGGAACCTCTACGAGCAGTACTTC.